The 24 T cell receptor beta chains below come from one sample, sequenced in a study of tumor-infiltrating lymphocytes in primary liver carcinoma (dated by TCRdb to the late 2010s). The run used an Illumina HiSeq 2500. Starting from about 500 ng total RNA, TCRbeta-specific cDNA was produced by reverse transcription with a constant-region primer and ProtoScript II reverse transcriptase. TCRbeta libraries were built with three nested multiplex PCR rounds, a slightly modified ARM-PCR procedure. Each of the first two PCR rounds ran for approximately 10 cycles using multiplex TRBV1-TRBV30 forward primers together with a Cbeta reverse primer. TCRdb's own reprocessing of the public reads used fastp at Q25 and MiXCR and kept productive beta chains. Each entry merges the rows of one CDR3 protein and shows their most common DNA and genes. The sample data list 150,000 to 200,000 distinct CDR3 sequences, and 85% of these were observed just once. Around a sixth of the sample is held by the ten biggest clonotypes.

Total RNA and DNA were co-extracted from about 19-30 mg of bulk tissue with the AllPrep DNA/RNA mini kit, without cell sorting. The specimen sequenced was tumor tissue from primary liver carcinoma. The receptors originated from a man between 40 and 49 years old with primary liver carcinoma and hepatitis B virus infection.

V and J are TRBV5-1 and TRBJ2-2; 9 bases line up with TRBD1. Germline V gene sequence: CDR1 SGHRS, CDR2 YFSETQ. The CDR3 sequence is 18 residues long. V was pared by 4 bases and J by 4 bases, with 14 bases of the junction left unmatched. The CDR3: CASSQLPQGTGSTGELFF. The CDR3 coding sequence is TGCGCCAGCAGCCAACTTCCCCAAGGGACAGGGAGCACCGGGGAGCTGTTTTTT.

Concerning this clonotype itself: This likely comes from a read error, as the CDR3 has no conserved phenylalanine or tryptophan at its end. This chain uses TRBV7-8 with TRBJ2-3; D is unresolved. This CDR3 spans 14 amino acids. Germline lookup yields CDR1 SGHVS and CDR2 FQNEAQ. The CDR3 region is CASSPARWADTQYL. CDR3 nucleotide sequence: TGTGCCAGCAGCCCTGCCAGGTGGGCAGATACACAGTATCTT.

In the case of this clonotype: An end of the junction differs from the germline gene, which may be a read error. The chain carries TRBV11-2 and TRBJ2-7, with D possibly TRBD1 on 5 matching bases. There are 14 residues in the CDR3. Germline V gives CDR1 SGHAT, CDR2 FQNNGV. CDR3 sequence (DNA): TGTACCAGCAGCCCTAACAGGAATTCCTACGAGCATTACTTC. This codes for CTSSPNRNSYEHYF. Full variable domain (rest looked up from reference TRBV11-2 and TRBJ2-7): EAGVAQSPRYKIIEKRQSVAFWCNPISGHATLYWYQQILGQGPKLLIQFQNNGVVDDSQLPKDRFSAERLKGVDSTLKIQPAKLEDSAVYLCTSSPNRNSYEHYFGPGTRLTVT.

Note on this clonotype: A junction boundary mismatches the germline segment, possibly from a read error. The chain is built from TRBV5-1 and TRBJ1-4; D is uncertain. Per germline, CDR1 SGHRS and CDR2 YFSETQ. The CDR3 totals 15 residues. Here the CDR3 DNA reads TGCGCCAGCAGCTTGGATCCGGGATTGGCTGAAAAACTGTTATTT. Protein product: CASSLDPGLAEKLLF.

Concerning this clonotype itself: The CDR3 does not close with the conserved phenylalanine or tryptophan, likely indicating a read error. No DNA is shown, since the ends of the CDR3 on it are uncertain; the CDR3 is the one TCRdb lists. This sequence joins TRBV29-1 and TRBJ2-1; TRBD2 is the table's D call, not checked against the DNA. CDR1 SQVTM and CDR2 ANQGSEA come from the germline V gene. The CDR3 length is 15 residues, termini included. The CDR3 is CSVGLAGGLYNEHFL.

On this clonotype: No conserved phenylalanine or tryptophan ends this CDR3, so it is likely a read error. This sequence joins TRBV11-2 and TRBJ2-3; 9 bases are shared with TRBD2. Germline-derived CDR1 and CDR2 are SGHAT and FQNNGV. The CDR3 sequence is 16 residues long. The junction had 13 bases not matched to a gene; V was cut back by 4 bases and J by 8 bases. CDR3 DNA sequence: TGTGCCAGCAGCTCCCCGGGAGTAGCGGGAGTGGTTACGCAGTATTCT. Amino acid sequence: CASSSPGVAGVVTQYS.

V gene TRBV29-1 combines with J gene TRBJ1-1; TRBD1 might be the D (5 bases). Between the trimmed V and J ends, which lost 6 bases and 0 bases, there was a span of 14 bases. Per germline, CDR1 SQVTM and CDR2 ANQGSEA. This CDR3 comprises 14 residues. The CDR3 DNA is TGCAGCGTGTGTCCCAAGGGGCTGAACACTGAAGCTTTCTTT. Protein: CSVCPKGLNTEAFF.

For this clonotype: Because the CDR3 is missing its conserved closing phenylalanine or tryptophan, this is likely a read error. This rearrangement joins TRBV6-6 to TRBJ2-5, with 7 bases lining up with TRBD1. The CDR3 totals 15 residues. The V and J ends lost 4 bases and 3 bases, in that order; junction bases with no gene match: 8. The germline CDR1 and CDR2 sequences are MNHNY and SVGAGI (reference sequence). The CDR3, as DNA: TGTGCCAGCAGTTTCTCGGGGACAGTCAAAGAGACCCAGTACATC. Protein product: CASSFSGTVKETQYI.

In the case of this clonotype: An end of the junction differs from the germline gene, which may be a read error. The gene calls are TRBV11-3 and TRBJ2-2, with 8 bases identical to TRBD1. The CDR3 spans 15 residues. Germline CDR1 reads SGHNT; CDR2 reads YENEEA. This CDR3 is CPSSTRTGNTGDLFF. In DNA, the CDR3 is TGTCCCAGCAGCACCAGGACAGGGAACACCGGGGACCTGTTTTTT.

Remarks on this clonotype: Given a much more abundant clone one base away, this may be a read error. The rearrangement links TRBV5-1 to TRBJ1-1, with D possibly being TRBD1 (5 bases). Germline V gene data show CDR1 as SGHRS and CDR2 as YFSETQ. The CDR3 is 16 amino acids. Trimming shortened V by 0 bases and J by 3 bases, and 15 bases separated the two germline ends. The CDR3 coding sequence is TGCGCCAGCAGCTTGGACGGCTGGACACCGTACACTGAAGCTTTCTTT. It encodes CASSLDGWTPYTEAFF. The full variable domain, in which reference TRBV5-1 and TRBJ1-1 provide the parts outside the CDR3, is KAGVTQTPRYLIKTRGQQVTLSCSPISGHRSVSWYQQTPGQGLQFLFEYFSETQRNKGNFPGRFSGRQFSNSRSEMNVSTLELGDSALYLCASSLDGWTPYTEAFFGQGTRLTVV.

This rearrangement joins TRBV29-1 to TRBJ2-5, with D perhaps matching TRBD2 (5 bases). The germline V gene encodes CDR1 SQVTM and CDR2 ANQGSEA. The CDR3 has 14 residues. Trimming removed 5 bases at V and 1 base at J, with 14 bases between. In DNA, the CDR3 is TGCAGCGTTAACGGACTTATCTTCCAAGAGACCCAGTACTTC. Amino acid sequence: CSVNGLIFQETQYF.

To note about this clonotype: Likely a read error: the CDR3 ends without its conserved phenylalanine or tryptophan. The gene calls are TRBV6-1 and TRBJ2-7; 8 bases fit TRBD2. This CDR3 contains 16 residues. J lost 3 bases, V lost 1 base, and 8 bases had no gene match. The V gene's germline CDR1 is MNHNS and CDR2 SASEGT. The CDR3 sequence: CASSEEGLVGGYEQYL. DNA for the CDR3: TGTGCCAGCAGTGAAGAGGGACTAGTGGGAGGCTACGAGCAGTACCTC.

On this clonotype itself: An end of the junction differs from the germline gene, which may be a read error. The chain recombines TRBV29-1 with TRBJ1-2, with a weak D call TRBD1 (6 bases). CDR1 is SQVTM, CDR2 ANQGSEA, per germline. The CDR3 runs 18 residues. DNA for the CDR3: TGCAGCTTTGGGACACCAACAAGAACTCAGGTGGCTAACTATGGTTACACCTTC. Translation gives CSFGTPTRTQVANYGYTF. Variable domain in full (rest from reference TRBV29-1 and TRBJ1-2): SAVISQKPSRDICQRGTSLTIQCQVDSQVTMMFWYRQQPGQSLTLIATANQGSEATYESGFVIDKFPISRPNLTFSTLTVSNMSPEDSSIYLCSFGTPTRTQVANYGYTFGSGTRLTVV.

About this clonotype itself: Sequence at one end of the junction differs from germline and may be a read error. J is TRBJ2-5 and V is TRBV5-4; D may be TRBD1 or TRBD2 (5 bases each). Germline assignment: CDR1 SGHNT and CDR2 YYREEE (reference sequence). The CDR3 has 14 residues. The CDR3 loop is CASNIAGRKEAQYF. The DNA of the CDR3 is TGTGCCAGCAACATCGCAGGGAGAAAAGAGGCCCAGTACTTC.

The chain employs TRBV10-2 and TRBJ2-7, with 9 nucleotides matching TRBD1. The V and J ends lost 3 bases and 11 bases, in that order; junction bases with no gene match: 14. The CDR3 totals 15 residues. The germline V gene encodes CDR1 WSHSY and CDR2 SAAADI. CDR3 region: CASSDPGQGLYEEYF. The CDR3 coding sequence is TGCGCCAGCAGTGATCCGGGACAGGGCTTATACGAAGAGTACTTC.

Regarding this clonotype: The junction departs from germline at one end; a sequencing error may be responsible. CDR3 DNA sequence: TGCGCCAGTAGCCAAGAAACCATGGGGAGGTACAATGAGAAGCTCTTC. Encoded protein: CASSQETMGRYNEKLF. The J gene is TRBJ2-1, the V gene TRBV4-3; weak D call: TRBD2 (6 bases). CDR3 length: 16 amino acids. Per the germline V gene, CDR1 is LGHNA and CDR2 is YSLEER.

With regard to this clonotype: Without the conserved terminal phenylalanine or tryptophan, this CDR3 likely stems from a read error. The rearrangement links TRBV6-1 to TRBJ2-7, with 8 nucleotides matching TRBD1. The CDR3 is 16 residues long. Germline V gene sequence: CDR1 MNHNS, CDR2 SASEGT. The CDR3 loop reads CASSPRRDRSSYEQYL. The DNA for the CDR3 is TGTGCTAGCAGCCCTCGCCGGGACAGGAGCTCCTACGAGCAGTACTTA.

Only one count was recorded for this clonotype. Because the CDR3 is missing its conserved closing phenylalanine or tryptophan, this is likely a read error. The CDR3 coding sequence is TGTGCCAACAGCATAAGTGGAGAGGCGACCTACGAGCAGTACTTA. As protein: CANSISGEATYEQYL. This sequence joins TRBV11-2 and TRBJ2-7; D unclear. The CDR3 extends over 15 amino acids. The V gene's germline CDR1 is SGHAT and CDR2 FQNNGV.

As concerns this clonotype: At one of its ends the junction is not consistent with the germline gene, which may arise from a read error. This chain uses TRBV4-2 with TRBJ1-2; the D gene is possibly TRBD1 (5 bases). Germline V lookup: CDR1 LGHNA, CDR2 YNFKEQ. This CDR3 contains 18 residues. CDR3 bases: TGTGCCAGCATCCAAGAACCCCAGGGAAGGGGTCTGGACTATGGCTACACCTTC. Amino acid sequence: CASIQEPQGRGLDYGYTF.

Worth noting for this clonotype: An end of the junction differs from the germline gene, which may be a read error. The CDR3 bases are TGCAGCGCGGCCGGGACTATCGGGAGAACAGGGGAACTGTATTTT. Its translation: CSAAGTIGRTGELYF. This chain joins TRBV29-1 and TRBJ2-2, with D possibly called TRBD1 or TRBD2 (7 bases each). The CDR3 length is 15 residues. Per the germline V gene, CDR1 is SQVTM and CDR2 is ANQGSEA.

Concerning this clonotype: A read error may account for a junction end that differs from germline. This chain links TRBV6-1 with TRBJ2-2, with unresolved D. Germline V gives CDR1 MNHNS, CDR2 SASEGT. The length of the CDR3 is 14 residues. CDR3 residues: CANSESANTGELFF. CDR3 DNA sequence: TGTGCCAACAGTGAATCAGCGAACACCGGGGAGCTGTTTTTT.

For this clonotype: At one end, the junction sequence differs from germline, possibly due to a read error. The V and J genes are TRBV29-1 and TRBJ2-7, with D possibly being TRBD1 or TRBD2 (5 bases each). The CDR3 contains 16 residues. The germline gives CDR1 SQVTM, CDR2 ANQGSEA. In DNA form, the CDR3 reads TGCAGCGCCATGACATCTGGGACCGGCACTTCCTTCGAGCGGTTCTTC. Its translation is CSAMTSGTGTSFERFF.

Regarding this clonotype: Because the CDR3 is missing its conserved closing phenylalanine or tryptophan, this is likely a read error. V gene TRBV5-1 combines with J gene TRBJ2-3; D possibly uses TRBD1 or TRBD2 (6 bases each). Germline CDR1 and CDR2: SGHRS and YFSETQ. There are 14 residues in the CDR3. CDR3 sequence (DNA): TGCGCCAGCAGCCGACAGGAGGGCACAGACACGCAGTATATT. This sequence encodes CASSRQEGTDTQYI.

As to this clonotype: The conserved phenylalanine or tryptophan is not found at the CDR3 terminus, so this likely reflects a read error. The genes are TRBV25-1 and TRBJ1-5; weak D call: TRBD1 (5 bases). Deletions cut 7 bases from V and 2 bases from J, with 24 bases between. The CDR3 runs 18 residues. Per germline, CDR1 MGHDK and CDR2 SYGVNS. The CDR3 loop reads CASTTGAGPPLGNQPQHL. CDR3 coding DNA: TGTGCCAGCACCACCGGGGCAGGGCCCCCTTTGGGCAATCAGCCCCAGCATTTA.